This T cell receptor (beta chain) was retrieved from a study of cytomegalovirus exposure and HLA in healthy donors. Whole-study results and caveats: V- and J-gene trimming of TCR beta was linked (in a later analysis) to a missense DCLRE1C variant.

Healthy bone marrow donors made up the donors. The PCR used 60 Vbeta and 13 Jbeta primers. Here immunoSEQ multiplex PCR was the method, and the copy in TCRdb shows in-frame clones only, minus some. The table records roughly 92,000 clones, about 80% of them present only once. Per germline, CDR1 MNHNS and CDR2 SASEGT. With 6 bases clipped from V and 8 bases from J, the junction kept 4 bases outside the gene matches. The CDR3 covers 14 residues. On this clone: As yet, its antigen is unknown.

The chain links TRBV6-1 to TRBJ2-1; 13 nucleotides match TRBD2. Specimen: PBMCs. The TCR comes from a man aged 50-59 years in good health and CMV-seropositive. CDR3 DNA: TGTGCCAGCAGGGGACTAGCGGGATTGGATGAGCAGTTCTTC. Protein: CASRGLAGLDEQFF.